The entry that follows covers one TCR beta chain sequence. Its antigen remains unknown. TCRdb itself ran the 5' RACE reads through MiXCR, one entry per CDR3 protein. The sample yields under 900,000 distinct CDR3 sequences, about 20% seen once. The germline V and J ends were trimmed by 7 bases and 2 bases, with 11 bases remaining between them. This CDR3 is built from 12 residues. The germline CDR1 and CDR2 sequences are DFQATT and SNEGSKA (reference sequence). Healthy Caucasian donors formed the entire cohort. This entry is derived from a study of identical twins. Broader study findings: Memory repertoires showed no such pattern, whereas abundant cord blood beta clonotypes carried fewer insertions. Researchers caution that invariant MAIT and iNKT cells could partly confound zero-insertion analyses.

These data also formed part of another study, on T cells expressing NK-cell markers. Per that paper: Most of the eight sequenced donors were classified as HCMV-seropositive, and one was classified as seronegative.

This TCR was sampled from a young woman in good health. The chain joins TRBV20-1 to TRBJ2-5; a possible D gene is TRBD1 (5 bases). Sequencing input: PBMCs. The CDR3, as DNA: TGCAGTGTCACCAGGGCTCAAGAGACCCAGTACTTC. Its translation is CSVTRAQETQYF.